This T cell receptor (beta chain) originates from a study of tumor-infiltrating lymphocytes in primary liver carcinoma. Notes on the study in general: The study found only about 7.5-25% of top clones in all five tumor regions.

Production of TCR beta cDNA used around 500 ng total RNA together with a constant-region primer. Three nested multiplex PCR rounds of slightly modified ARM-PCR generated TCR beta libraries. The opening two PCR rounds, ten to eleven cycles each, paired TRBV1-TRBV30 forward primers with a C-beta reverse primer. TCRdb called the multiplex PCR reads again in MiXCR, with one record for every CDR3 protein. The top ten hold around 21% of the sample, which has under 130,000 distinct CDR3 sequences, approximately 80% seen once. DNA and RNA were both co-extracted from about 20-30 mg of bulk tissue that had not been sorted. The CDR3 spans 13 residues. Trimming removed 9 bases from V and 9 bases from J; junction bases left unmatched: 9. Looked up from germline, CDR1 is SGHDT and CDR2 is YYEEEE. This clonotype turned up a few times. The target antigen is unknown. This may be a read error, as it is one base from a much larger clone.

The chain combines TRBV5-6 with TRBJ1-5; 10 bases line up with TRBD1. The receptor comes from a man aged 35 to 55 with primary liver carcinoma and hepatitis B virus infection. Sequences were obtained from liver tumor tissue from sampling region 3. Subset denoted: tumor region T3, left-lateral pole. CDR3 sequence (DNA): TGTGCCAACTCCCGGGACAGGGGTGGGCCCCAGCATTTT. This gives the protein CANSRDRGGPQHF. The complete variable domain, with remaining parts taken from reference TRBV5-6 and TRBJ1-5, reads DAGVTQSPTHLIKTRGQQVTLRCSPKSGHDTVSWYQQALGQGPQFIFQYYEEEERQRGNFPDRFSGHQFPNYSSELNVNALLLGDSALYLCANSRDRGGPQHFGDGTRLSIL.